These 22 T cell receptor beta chains came from one sample sequenced in a study of T cell responses to AZD1222 COVID-19 vaccine. TCRdb's copy holds only in-frame clones and misses some; the assay was immunoSEQ multiplex PCR. Counted here are 99,000 or so clones, 75% to 90% occurring once; the ten biggest clones make up more than 40%. The sample was peripheral blood, taken 28 days after the second AZD1222 dose. The source of these receptors is an adult who received the AZD1222 COVID-19 vaccine.

V gene TRBV3-1 (or the pseudogene TRBV3-2) combines with J gene TRBJ2-5; 8 positions agree with TRBD2. Germline CDR1 and CDR2: LGHDT and YNNKEL (reference sequence). This CDR3 is built from 14 residues. With 1 base clipped from V and 4 bases from J, the junction kept 2 bases outside the gene matches. This chain's CDR3 is CASSQGAGGETQYF. CDR3 bases: TGTGCCAGCAGCCAAGGGGCGGGAGGAGAGACCCAGTACTTC.

CDR3 amino acids: CASRPLGTGGYEQYF. Here the CDR3 DNA reads TGTGCCAGCCGCCCGTTGGGGACAGGGGGTTACGAGCAGTACTTC. The gene calls are TRBV25-1 and TRBJ2-7; 11 positions match TRBD1. The length of the CDR3 is 15 residues. V shed 8 bases, J shed 4 bases, and the junction held 10 bases outside the gene matches. The germline CDR1 and CDR2 sequences are MGHDK and SYGVNS.

The chain uses TRBV27 and TRBJ2-3; TRBD2 matches 11 bases. CDR3 length equals 14 residues. The J segment lost 4 bases and the V segment lost 4 bases, leaving 1 base of the junction unmatched. The V gene's germline CDR1 is MNHEY and CDR2 SMNVEV (reference sequence). The CDR3 here is CASSSGLAADTQYF. The CDR3 coding sequence is TGTGCCAGCAGTTCGGGACTAGCGGCAGATACGCAGTATTTT.

The genes are TRBV5-6 and TRBJ1-1, with D tentatively TRBD1 (6 bases). The CDR3 spans 13 residues. Germline-derived CDR1 and CDR2 are SGHDT and YYEEEE. The V gene lost 6 bases and the J gene lost 3 bases, with 12 bases spanning the gap. CDR3 protein: CASTGGGDTEAFF. The CDR3 DNA reads as TGTGCCAGCACCGGGGGCGGGGACACTGAAGCTTTCTTT.

The J gene is TRBJ1-4, the V gene TRBV28; TRBD1 matches 10 bases. The V segment lost 6 bases and the J segment 7 bases; nucleotides outside the gene matches: 2. The CDR3 sequence is 13 residues long. The V gene's germline CDR1 is MDHEN and CDR2 SYDVKM. CDR3: CASRTGGIEKLFF. In nucleotides, the CDR3 is TGTGCCAGCAGGACAGGGGGCATTGAAAAACTGTTTTTT.

This rearrangement joins TRBV7-2 to TRBJ2-2; the D gene is possibly TRBD2 (5 bases). V gave up 5 bases and J gave up 4 bases, with 11 bases separating them. Germline CDR1 is SGHTA and CDR2 is FQGNSA. There are 14 residues in the CDR3. The CDR3 DNA follows: TGTGCCAGCAGCCCAGCGGTTACCACCGGGGAGCTGTTTTTT. It yields the protein CASSPAVTTGELFF.

This clone was counted a few times. This chain connects TRBV6-5 to TRBJ1-2, with D possibly matching TRBD1 (6 bases). The CDR3 runs to 13 residues. Trimming left V 5 bases short and J 4 bases short, with 11 bases between. Germline loops: CDR1 MNHEY, CDR2 SVGAGI. CDR3: CASSPTGTYGYTF. The CDR3 DNA reads TGTGCCAGCAGTCCTACAGGGACCTATGGCTACACCTTC.

The rearrangement joins TRBV5-1 to TRBJ2-1; the match to TRBD2 covers 13 bases. Germline lookup yields CDR1 SGHRS and CDR2 YFSETQ. V lost 6 bases to trimming and J lost 8 bases; unmatched junction nucleotides: 8. This CDR3 is 15 amino acids long. The CDR3 region is CASTHSGTSGDEQFF. The CDR3, as DNA: TGCGCCAGCACCCATTCCGGGACTAGCGGGGATGAGCAGTTCTTC.

The chain employs TRBV9 and TRBJ1-6; 7 bases agree with TRBD1. The CDR3 covers 15 residues. The germline V gene encodes CDR1 SGDLS and CDR2 YYNGEE. J gave up 7 bases and V 3 bases, and 7 bases lay outside the gene matches. The CDR3 region is CASSAREGANSPLHF. The CDR3 DNA follows: TGTGCCAGCAGCGCCCGGGAGGGGGCGAATTCACCCCTCCACTTT. Supplemented by reference TRBV9 and TRBJ1-6, the full variable domain reads DSGVTQTPKHLITATGQRVTLRCSPRSGDLSVYWYQQSLDQGLQFLIQYYNGEERAKGNILERFSAQQFPDLHSELNLSSLELGDSALYFCASSAREGANSPLHFGNGTRLTVT.

The chain is built from TRBV6-6 and TRBJ2-1; 10 bases agree with TRBD1. This CDR3 region has 13 residues. The V and J ends lost 2 bases and 9 bases, in that order; junction bases with no gene match: 1. Germline V lookup: CDR1 MNHNY, CDR2 SVGAGI (reference sequence). In nucleotides, the CDR3 is TGTGCCAGCAGTTACCGGGACAGGGGTGAGCAGTTCTTC. This gives the protein CASSYRDRGEQFF.

V usage is TRBV7-9 and J usage is TRBJ1-3, with D unclear. The CDR3 consists of 15 residues. The germline V gene encodes CDR1 SEHNR and CDR2 FQNEAQ (reference sequence). Deletions cut 6 bases from V and 0 bases from J, with 12 bases between. CDR3: CASRNSGSSGNTIYF. CDR3 DNA: TGTGCCAGCAGAAATAGCGGGAGCTCTGGAAACACCATATATTTT. The whole variable domain, remainder taken from reference TRBV7-9 and TRBJ1-3, is DTGVSQNPRHKITKRGQNVTFRCDPISEHNRLYWYRQTLGQGPEFLTYFQNEAQLEKSRLLSDRFSAERPKGSFSTLEIQRTEQGDSAMYLCASRNSGSSGNTIYFGEGSWLTVV.

This chain connects TRBV6-2 or TRBV6-3 to TRBJ1-1; a possible D gene is TRBD1 (6 bases). V was clipped by 4 bases and J by 4 bases, with 16 bases between them. The CDR3 is 15 residues long. Germline V gene lookup returns CDR1 MNHEY and CDR2 SVGEGT. CDR3 protein: CASSLLGAAATEAFF. The CDR3 region has the DNA TGTGCCAGCAGTTTGTTGGGGGCGGCGGCCACTGAAGCTTTCTTT.

This clone was seen a single time. The J gene is TRBJ2-6, the V gene TRBV5-1; D could derive from TRBD1 or TRBD2 (5 bases each). Looked up from germline, CDR1 is SGHRS and CDR2 is YFSETQ. The V end was cut by 5 bases, the J end by 4 bases, with 13 bases between. CDR3 size: 15 residues. The CDR3 protein is CASSRMGEGANVLTF. CDR3 in DNA: TGCGCCAGCAGTCGGATGGGGGAGGGGGCCAACGTCCTGACTTTC.

The V gene is TRBV6-5, the J gene TRBJ1-2; D gene uncertain. Germline lookup yields CDR1 MNHEY and CDR2 SVGAGI. V was shortened by 6 bases and J by 5 bases, with 7 bases between the two germline ends. The CDR3 extends over 11 amino acids. This CDR3 reads CASSDVYGYTF. In DNA form, the CDR3 reads TGTGCCAGCAGCGACGTGTATGGCTACACCTTC.

The chain is built from TRBV19 and TRBJ2-5, with D possibly TRBD1 on 8 matching bases. The CDR3 length is 17 residues. V dropped 4 bases and J dropped 7 bases, with 25 bases sitting between them. Germline CDR1 LNHDA, CDR2 SQIVND (reference sequence). CDR3 DNA sequence: TGTGCCAGTAGTACCGGAGCAGGGGGCGGGGGTCGGTGGACCCAGTACTTC. Its protein product is CASSTGAGGGGRWTQYF.

A few counts support this clone. This chain uses TRBV7-9 with TRBJ1-3, with D perhaps matching TRBD1 (5 bases). The V gene lost 5 bases and the J gene lost 4 bases, with 12 bases spanning the gap. Per germline, CDR1 SEHNR and CDR2 FQNEAQ (reference sequence). The CDR3 sequence is 14 residues long. The CDR3 bases are TGTGCCAGCAGCACTACAGGATCGGGAAACACCATATATTTT. Translation: CASSTTGSGNTIYF. Full variable domain (missing parts from reference TRBV7-9 and TRBJ1-3): DTGVSQNPRHKITKRGQNVTFRCDPISEHNRLYWYRQTLGQGPEFLTYFQNEAQLEKSRLLSDRFSAERPKGSFSTLEIQRTEQGDSAMYLCASSTTGSGNTIYFGEGSWLTVV.

CDR3 sequence reads: CASSLEGLGTEAFF. For the CDR3, the DNA is TGCGCCAGCAGCTTGGAGGGGTTAGGCACTGAAGCTTTCTTT. This sequence joins TRBV5-1 and TRBJ1-1; tentatively, D is TRBD1 (5 bases). CDR3 size: 14 residues. The V end lost 0 bases, the J end lost 4 bases, and 10 bases lay between the germline ends. Germline loops: CDR1 SGHRS, CDR2 YFSETQ. Full variable domain (remainder filled in from reference TRBV5-1 and TRBJ1-1): KAGVTQTPRYLIKTRGQQVTLSCSPISGHRSVSWYQQTPGQGLQFLFEYFSETQRNKGNFPGRFSGRQFSNSRSEMNVSTLELGDSALYLCASSLEGLGTEAFFGQGTRLTVV.

The V call is TRBV21-1, the J call TRBJ2-7; the tabulated D call, TRBD2, remains unverified against the DNA. TRBV21-1 is an annotated pseudogene. The CDR3 is 11 amino acids. CDR3 coding DNA: TGTGCCAGCAGCCCTTACTACGAGCAGTACTTC. Its protein product is CASSPYYEQYF.

The chain recombines TRBV9 with TRBJ2-1; TRBD2 agrees at 8 bases. The CDR3 length is 15 residues. V lost 0 bases to trimming and J lost 6 bases; unmatched junction nucleotides: 5. CDR1 is SGDLS and CDR2 is YYNGEE in the germline V gene. The CDR3 region has the DNA TGTGCCAGCAGCGTAGTCAGCGGGAGTGTCAATGAGCAGTTCTTC. Residues: CASSVVSGSVNEQFF.

The chain uses TRBV7-8 and TRBJ2-7; D may be TRBD2 (6 bases). CDR1 is SGHVS and CDR2 is FQNEAQ in the germline V gene. This CDR3 has 14 residues. V was clipped by 4 bases and J by 4 bases, with 14 bases between them. The CDR3 loop is CASSWVGGKYEQYF. CDR3 nucleotides: TGTGCCAGCAGCTGGGTAGGCGGGAAGTACGAGCAGTACTTC.

The chain is built from TRBV2 and TRBJ1-5; D possibly corresponds to TRBD1 (5 bases). V lost 3 bases, J lost 1 base, and 7 bases lay in between. CDR1 and CDR2 (germline): SNHLY, FYNNEI. The CDR3 totals 14 residues. The CDR3 loop reads CASSDRVSNQPQHF. The CDR3 coding sequence is TGTGCCAGCAGTGACAGGGTGAGCAATCAGCCCCAGCATTTT.

The genes are TRBV30 and TRBJ2-7; the match to TRBD2 covers 8 bases. This CDR3 region has 12 residues. With 5 bases clipped from V and 4 bases from J, the junction kept 4 bases outside the gene matches. Germline lookup yields CDR1 GTSNPN and CDR2 SVGIG (reference sequence). CDR3 sequence (DNA): TGTGCCTGGCAGCGGGAGAAATACGAGCAGTACTTC. Protein product: CAWQREKYEQYF.